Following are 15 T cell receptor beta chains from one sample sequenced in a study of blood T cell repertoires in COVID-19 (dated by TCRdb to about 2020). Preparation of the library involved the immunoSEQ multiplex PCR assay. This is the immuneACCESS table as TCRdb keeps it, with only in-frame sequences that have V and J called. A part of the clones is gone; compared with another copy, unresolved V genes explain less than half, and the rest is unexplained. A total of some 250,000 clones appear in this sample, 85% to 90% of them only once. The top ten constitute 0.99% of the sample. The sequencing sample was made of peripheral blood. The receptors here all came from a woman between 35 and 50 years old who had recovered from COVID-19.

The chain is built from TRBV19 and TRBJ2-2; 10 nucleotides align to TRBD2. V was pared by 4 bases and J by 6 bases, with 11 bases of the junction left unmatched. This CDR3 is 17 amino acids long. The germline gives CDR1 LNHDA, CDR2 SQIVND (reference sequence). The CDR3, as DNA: TGTGCCAGTAGTAGGGGTAGCGGGAGGAGAATAGCCGGGGAGCTGTTTTTT. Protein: CASSRGSGRRIAGELFF.

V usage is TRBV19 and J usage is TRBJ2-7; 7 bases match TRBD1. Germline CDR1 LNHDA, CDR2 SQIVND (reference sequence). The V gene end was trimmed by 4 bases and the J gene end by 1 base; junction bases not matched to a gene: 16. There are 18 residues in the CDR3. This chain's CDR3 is CASSREKGTAAWSYEQYF. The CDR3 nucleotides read TGTGCCAGTAGTAGAGAGAAAGGGACAGCCGCGTGGTCCTACGAGCAGTACTTC.

Here the CDR3 DNA reads TGTGCCACCAGCAGGGGGACAGGGGGTTCACCCCTCCACTTT. This translates into CATSRGTGGSPLHF. The chain uses TRBV15 and TRBJ1-6; TRBD1 agrees at 11 bases. J was trimmed by 9 bases and V by 3 bases; bases with no gene match: 1. Germline V lookup: CDR1 LNHNV, CDR2 YYDKDF (reference sequence). The CDR3 length is 14 residues.

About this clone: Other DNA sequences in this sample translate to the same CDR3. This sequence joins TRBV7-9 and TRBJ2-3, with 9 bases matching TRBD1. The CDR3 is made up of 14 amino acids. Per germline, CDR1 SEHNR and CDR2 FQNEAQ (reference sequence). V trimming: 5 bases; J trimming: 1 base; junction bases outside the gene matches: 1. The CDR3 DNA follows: TGTGCCAGCAGCCGGACAGGGGGCACAGATACGCAGTATTTT. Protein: CASSRTGGTDTQYF.

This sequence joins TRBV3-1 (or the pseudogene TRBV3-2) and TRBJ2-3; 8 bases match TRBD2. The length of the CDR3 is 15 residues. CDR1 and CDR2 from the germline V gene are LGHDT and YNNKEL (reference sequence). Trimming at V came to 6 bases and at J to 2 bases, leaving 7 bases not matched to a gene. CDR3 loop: CASSPLAGYTDTQYF. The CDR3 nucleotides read TGTGCCAGCAGTCCCCTAGCGGGCTACACAGATACGCAGTATTTT.

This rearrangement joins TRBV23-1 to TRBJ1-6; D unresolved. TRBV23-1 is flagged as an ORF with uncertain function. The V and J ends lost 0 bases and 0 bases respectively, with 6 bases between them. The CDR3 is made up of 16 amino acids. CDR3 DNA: TGCGCCAGCAGTCAATCGCCGAGCTCCTATAATTCACCCCTCCACTTT. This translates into CASSQSPSSYNSPLHF.

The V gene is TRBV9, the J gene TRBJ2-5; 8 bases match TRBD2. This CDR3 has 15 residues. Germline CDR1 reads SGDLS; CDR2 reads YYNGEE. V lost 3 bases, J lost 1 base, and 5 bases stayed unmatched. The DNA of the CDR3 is TGTGCCAGCAGCGCGCATAGCGGGACCCAAGAGACCCAGTACTTC. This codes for CASSAHSGTQETQYF.

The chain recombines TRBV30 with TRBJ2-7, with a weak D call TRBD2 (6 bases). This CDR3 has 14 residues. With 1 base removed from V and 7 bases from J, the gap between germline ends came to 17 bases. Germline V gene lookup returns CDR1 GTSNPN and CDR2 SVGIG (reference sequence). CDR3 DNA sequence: TGTGCCTGGAGTGGCGGCGGGACCCCAGAGGAGCAGTACGTC. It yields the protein CAWSGGGTPEEQYV.

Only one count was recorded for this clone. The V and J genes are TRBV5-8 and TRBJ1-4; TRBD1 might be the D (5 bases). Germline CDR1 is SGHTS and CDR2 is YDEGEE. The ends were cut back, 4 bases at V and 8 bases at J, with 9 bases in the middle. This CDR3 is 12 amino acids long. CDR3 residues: CASSPRGEKLFF. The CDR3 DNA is TGTGCCAGCAGCCCGCGGGGGGAAAAACTGTTTTTT.

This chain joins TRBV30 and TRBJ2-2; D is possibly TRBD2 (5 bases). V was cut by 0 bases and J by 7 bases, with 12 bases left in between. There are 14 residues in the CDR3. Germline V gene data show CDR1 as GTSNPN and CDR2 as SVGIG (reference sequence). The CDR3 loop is CAWSVLRAGGELFF. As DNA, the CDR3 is TGTGCCTGGAGTGTCCTACGGGCGGGCGGGGAGCTGTTTTTT.

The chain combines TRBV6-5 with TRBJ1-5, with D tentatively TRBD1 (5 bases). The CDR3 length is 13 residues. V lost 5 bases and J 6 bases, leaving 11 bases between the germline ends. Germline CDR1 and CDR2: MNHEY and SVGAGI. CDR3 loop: CASSPWGGQPQHF. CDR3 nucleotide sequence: TGTGCCAGCAGTCCCTGGGGGGGTCAGCCCCAGCATTTT.

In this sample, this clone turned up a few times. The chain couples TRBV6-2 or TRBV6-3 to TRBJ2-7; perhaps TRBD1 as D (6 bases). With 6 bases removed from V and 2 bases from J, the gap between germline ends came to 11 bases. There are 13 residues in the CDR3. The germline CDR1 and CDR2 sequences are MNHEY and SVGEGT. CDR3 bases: TGTGCCAGCAGCCCAGGGGTACCCTACGAGCAGTACGTC. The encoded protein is CASSPGVPYEQYV.

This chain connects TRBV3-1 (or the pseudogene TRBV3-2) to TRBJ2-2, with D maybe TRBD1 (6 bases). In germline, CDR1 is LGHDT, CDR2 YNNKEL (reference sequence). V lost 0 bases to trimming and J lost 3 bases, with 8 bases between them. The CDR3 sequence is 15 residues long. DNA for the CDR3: TGTGCCAGCAGCCAAGACCCAGGGGACACCGGGGAGCTGTTTTTT. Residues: CASSQDPGDTGELFF.

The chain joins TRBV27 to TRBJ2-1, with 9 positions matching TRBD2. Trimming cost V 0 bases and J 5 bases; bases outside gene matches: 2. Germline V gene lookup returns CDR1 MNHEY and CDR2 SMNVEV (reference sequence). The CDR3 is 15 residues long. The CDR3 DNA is TGTGCCAGCAGTTTATCGCTAGCGGGAAACAATGAGCAGTTCTTC. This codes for CASSLSLAGNNEQFF.

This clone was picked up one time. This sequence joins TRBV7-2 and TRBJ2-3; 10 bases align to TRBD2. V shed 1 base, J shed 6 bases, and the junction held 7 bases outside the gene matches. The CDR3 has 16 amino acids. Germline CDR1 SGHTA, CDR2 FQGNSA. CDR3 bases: TGTGCCAGCAGCTTAGGTCCTAGCGGGAGTTTGGATACGCAGTATTTT. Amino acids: CASSLGPSGSLDTQYF.